The present T cell receptor beta chain was sequenced within a study of shared clonotypes between healthy human individuals. The sample holds one count of this clone. What it binds is not known. Study-wide points: Some naive CD4 clonotypes, roughly 4.8%, turned up in common across a few donors.

Produced via immunoSEQ multiplex PCR; TCRdb's table is partial and in-frame only. The sample records about 2.4 million clones, 80% to 95% being singletons. The CDR3 extends over 17 amino acids. From germline, CDR1 is MDHEN and CDR2 SYDVKM. V lost 0 bases to trimming and J lost 0 bases; unmatched junction nucleotides: 5. The clonotype comes from a man aged 18 to 29 in good health. Some clones in this sample may be carry-over from other donors' samples. The V and J genes are TRBV28 and TRBJ2-3; 8 bases are shared with TRBD2. The source material was naive CD4+ T cells from PBMCs. Described subset: CD45RA+ positively selected. CDR3 coding DNA: TGTGCCAGCAGTTTATGGGGAGCGGGGGCAAGCACAGATACGCAGTATTTT. Translating gives CASSLWGAGASTDTQYF.